These T cell receptor beta chains were read from a single sample in a study of cytomegalovirus exposure and HLA in healthy donors. Generated by immunoSEQ multiplex PCR, the TCRdb table keeps only in-frame clones and is missing some. The sample lists 57,000 or so clones, 91% seen once, with approximately 2% in the top ten. Source material: PBMCs. These receptors all stem from a woman in her twenties or thirties in good health and CMV-seronegative. CDR3s include the opening cysteine and the closing phenylalanine or tryptophan. A D gene is named only where the DNA matches it firmly. Rows may omit the clone size; those that give it use once, few, many or a size class.

j_call | clone_size | cdr3_length | d_call | v_call | cdr3_nt | cdr3_aa
TRBJ1-1 | NA | 13 | NA | TRBV9 | TGTGCCAGCAGCGTTGCGGGGGCGACTGAAGCTTTCTTT | CASSVAGATEAFF
TRBJ2-2 | NA | 12 | TRBD1 | TRBV10-3 | TGTGCCATCGGACAGGGGCACGGGGAGCTGTTTTTT | CAIGQGHGELFF
TRBJ2-1 | NA | 15 | TRBD1 | TRBV18 | TGTGCCAGCTCACAGACGGGACAGACTTACAATGAGCAGTTCTTC | CASSQTGQTYNEQFF
TRBJ2-1 | NA | 18 | NA | TRBV9 | TGTGCCAGCAGCGCCCCGAGGGGGGGAGCTAGTAGTGACAATGAGCAGTTCTTC | CASSAPRGGASSDNEQFF
TRBJ2-3 | few | 15 | TRBD2 | TRBV6-4 | TGTGCCAGCAGTGTTCTAGCGGGGAGCACAGATACGCAGTATTTT | CASSVLAGSTDTQYF
TRBJ2-7 | NA | 12 | TRBD1 | TRBV29-1 | TGCAGCGTTGTGCAGGGGGCCTACGAGCAGTACTTC | CSVVQGAYEQYF
TRBJ2-7 | NA | 15 | NA | TRBV27 | TGTGCCAGCAGTTTAGCAGCAGGGCGAGTTTACGAGCAGTACTTC | CASSLAAGRVYEQYF
TRBJ2-7 | NA | 14 | NA | TRBV5-4 | TGTGCCAGCAGTCTGGAGCCTAAGAGCTACGAGCAGTACTTC | CASSLEPKSYEQYF
TRBJ2-6 | once | 13 | NA | TRBV7-9 | TGTGCCGGGCTGGTTTCTGGGGCCAACGTCCTGACTTTC | CAGLVSGANVLTF
TRBJ2-7 | once | 15 | TRBD2 | TRBV7-9 | TGTGCCAGCAGCGCCCGGACTAGCGATTCCTACGAGCAGTACTTC | CASSARTSDSYEQYF
TRBJ2-7 | NA | 13 | NA | TRBV4-1 | TGCGCCAGCAGCCGAGACGGGAGAATCGGGCAGTACTTC | CASSRDGRIGQYF
TRBJ2-7 | NA | 15 | TRBD1 | TRBV5-1 | TGCGCCAGCAGCTCACAGGGGTCCTCTACCTACGAGCAGTACTTC | CASSSQGSSTYEQYF
TRBJ2-1 | NA | 15 | TRBD2 | TRBV19 | TGTGCCACCGCCCCCGTAGCGGGAGCGAGGAATGAGCAGTTCTTC | CATAPVAGARNEQFF
TRBJ2-7 | NA | 12 | TRBD2 | TRBV29-1 | TGCAGCGTTGTCAGCGGGACCTACGAGCAGTACTTC | CSVVSGTYEQYF
TRBJ2-7 | NA | 14 | NA | TRBV7-8 | TGTGCCAGCAGCCTAAGACTAGGGGTTTACGAGCAGTACTTC | CASSLRLGVYEQYF
TRBJ2-7 | NA | 13 | NA | TRBV6-5 | TGTGCCAGCAGTTACGCGCCCACCTACGAGCAGTACTTC | CASSYAPTYEQYF
TRBJ2-1 | NA | 16 | NA | TRBV27 | TGTGCCAGCAGTTTTCTCGGGTCCGCCGGGGTTAATGAGCAGTTCTTC | CASSFLGSAGVNEQFF
TRBJ2-2 | NA | 16 | TRBD2 | TRBV7-2 | TGTGCCAGCAGCCCCCGGACTAGCGGGATACCCGGGGAGCTGTTTTTT | CASSPRTSGIPGELFF
TRBJ1-5 | NA | 18 | TRBD1 | TRBV28 | TGTGCCAGCAGTTTCCCCCCCCCGGGACAGCCACGAAATCAGCCCCAGCATTTT | CASSFPPPGQPRNQPQHF
TRBJ1-2 | once | 13 | NA | TRBV29-1 | TGCAGCGTTGAAGATATCCAGACTTATGGCTACACCTTC | CSVEDIQTYGYTF